The following is a T cell receptor (beta chain) sequence with its context. Germline lookup yields CDR1 SGHNT and CDR2 YENEEA. The germline V and J ends were trimmed by 5 bases and 2 bases, with 16 bases remaining between them. The CDR3 sequence is 16 residues long. The assay was immunoSEQ multiplex PCR, and TCRdb's table has in-frame clones only and misses some. The table lists around 400,000 clones, approximately 90% of them singletons. This entry belongs to a study of blood T cell repertoires in COVID-19. The sequencing input was PBMCs or T cells enriched from blood (not recorded which). The sequence was collected from a woman between 40 and 55 years old who had been exposed to COVID-19. The V gene is TRBV11-3, the J gene TRBJ2-1; D perhaps matches TRBD2 (6 bases). The CDR3 coding sequence is TGTGCCAGCAGCCACCGGAGGGACTTAACCTACAATGAGCAGTTCTTC. Its protein product is CASSHRRDLTYNEQFF.